These 10 T cell receptor beta chains came from one sample sequenced in a study of OX40 agonist ivuxolimab in advanced cancers. Profiled with immunoSEQ multiplex PCR; TCRdb holds only in-frame clones, not every one. The sample has roughly 61,000 clones, about 92% seen once; the top ten hold 23%. Sequences were derived from CD4+ or CD8+ T cells sorted from blood, sampled in a trial of the OX40 agonist ivuxolimab. The receptors here all came from an adult with an advanced solid tumor such as melanoma, head and neck, liver or kidney cancer.

This rearrangement joins TRBV4-1 to TRBJ2-1; TRBD2 matches at 7 bases. CDR1 MGHRA and CDR2 YSYEKL come from the germline V gene. With 2 bases clipped from V and 4 bases from J, the junction kept 5 bases outside the gene matches. This CDR3 is 15 amino acids long. The CDR3 DNA is TGCGCCAGCAGCCAACCTAGCGGCCTATACAATGAGCAGTTCTTC. Amino acids: CASSQPSGLYNEQFF.

The chain joins TRBV19 to TRBJ1-3; D gene uncertain. Germline V gene lookup returns CDR1 LNHDA and CDR2 SQIVND (reference sequence). The CDR3 extends over 15 amino acids. V lost 10 bases and J lost 0, with 16 bases in between. CDR3 sequence: CATHPGQRSGNTIYF. CDR3 nucleotides: TGTGCCACCCACCCCGGGCAGCGCTCTGGAAACACCATATATTTT. Supplemented by reference TRBV19 and TRBJ1-3, the full variable domain reads DGGITQSPKYLFRKEGQNVTLSCEQNLNHDAMYWYRQDPGQGLRLIYYSQIVNDFQKGDIAEGYSVSREKKESFPLTVTSAQKNPTAFYLCATHPGQRSGNTIYFGEGSWLTVV.

The CDR3 spells CASSFGSTDTQYF. The CDR3, as DNA: TGTGCCAGCAGTTTTGGGAGCACAGATACGCAGTATTTT. The chain is built from TRBV27 and TRBJ2-3; D ambiguous. The CDR3 length is 13 residues. Germline lookup yields CDR1 MNHEY and CDR2 SMNVEV (reference sequence). Trimming removed 3 bases from V and 0 bases from J, with 4 bases in between.

The rearrangement joins TRBV6-6 to TRBJ2-7, with 9 bases matching TRBD1. Germline V gives CDR1 MNHNY, CDR2 SVGAGI (reference sequence). The V gene end was trimmed by 8 bases and the J gene end by 3 bases; junction bases not matched to a gene: 11. The CDR3 has 15 residues. CDR3 residues: CASSSIRDRDYEQYF. In DNA form, the CDR3 reads TGTGCCAGCTCATCAATTCGGGACAGGGACTACGAGCAGTACTTC.

The chain employs TRBV7-9 and TRBJ1-1, with D perhaps TRBD1 (6 bases). The germline V gene has CDR1 SEHNR and CDR2 FQNEAQ (reference sequence). V was shortened by 6 bases and J by 5 bases, with 22 bases between the two germline ends. The CDR3 has 16 amino acids. Here the CDR3 reads CASRPPPQGRNTEAFF. As DNA, the CDR3 is TGTGCCAGCAGACCCCCACCGCAGGGGCGAAATACTGAAGCTTTCTTT. The variable domain in full, completed from reference TRBV7-9 and TRBJ1-1, reads DTGVSQNPRHKITKRGQNVTFRCDPISEHNRLYWYRQTLGQGPEFLTYFQNEAQLEKSRLLSDRFSAERPKGSFSTLEIQRTEQGDSAMYLCASRPPPQGRNTEAFFGQGTRLTVV.

This clone has only a few counts. The J gene is TRBJ1-4, the V gene TRBV28; D gene ambiguous. Germline V gene lookup returns CDR1 MDHEN and CDR2 SYDVKM. The CDR3 is made up of 13 amino acids. Trimming left V 3 bases short and J 5 bases short, with 7 bases between. CDR3 in amino acids: CASSFRTNEKLFF. The CDR3 coding sequence is TGTGCCAGCAGTTTCCGTACGAATGAAAAACTGTTTTTT.

J is TRBJ1-1 and V is TRBV9, with D possibly matching TRBD1 (5 bases). V was trimmed by 0 bases and J by 0 bases, leaving 9 bases between them. Germline V lookup: CDR1 SGDLS, CDR2 YYNGEE. There are 15 residues in the CDR3. The chain's CDR3 is CASSVEGDLNTEAFF. As DNA, the CDR3 is TGTGCCAGCAGCGTAGAAGGGGACTTGAACACTGAAGCTTTCTTT.

The CDR3 sequence: CASSYSGGLSGYTF. In nucleotides, the CDR3 is TGTGCCAGCAGTTACTCCGGAGGGTTGAGCGGCTACACCTTC. The V gene is TRBV6-5, the J gene TRBJ1-2; no definite D call. CDR3 length equals 14 residues. Germline-derived CDR1 and CDR2 are MNHEY and SVGAGI. V was clipped by 0 bases and J by 8 bases, with 13 bases between them.

The CDR3 sequence is CATSRPGPQSYEQYF. As DNA, the CDR3 is TGTGCCACCAGCAGACCGGGGCCCCAATCCTACGAGCAGTACTTC. The J gene is TRBJ2-7, the V gene TRBV15; D may be TRBD1 or TRBD2 (5 bases each). CDR1 is LNHNV, CDR2 YYDKDF, per germline (reference sequence). The CDR3 covers 15 residues. Trimming removed 2 bases from V and 1 base from J, with 12 bases in between.

The J gene is TRBJ1-2, the V gene TRBV6-5; D not resolved. The CDR3 extends over 13 amino acids. The V gene lost 2 bases and the J gene lost 3 bases, with 7 bases spanning the gap. Germline V lookup: CDR1 MNHEY, CDR2 SVGAGI. Here the CDR3 reads CASSYTQDYGYTF. The CDR3, as DNA: TGTGCCAGCAGTTACACCCAAGACTATGGCTACACCTTC.